A single sample is the source of the 30 T cell receptor beta chains below, sequenced in a study of blood T cell repertoires in COVID-19. This table comes from immunoSEQ multiplex PCR, and its TCRdb copy is limited to in-frame clones, with some not included. The data show roughly 180,000 clones, with approximately 80% seen just once and roughly 7.1% held by the top ten. Sequencing input: peripheral blood. The receptors originated from a human donor in a cohort sampled during active COVID-19.

Only a few counts were recorded for this clone. The J gene is TRBJ1-2, the V gene TRBV7-8; D unresolved. Trimming shortened V by 2 bases and J by 2 bases, and 21 bases separated the two germline ends. Germline assignment: CDR1 SGHVS and CDR2 FQNEAQ. The CDR3 runs to 18 residues. CDR3 region: CASSLLIVPGPSNYGYTF. The CDR3 DNA reads TGTGCCAGCAGCTTATTGATCGTCCCAGGCCCCTCGAACTATGGCTACACCTTC.

The chain employs TRBV9 and TRBJ1-2; 11 positions match TRBD1. The CDR3 has 19 residues. V lost 0 bases, J lost 4 bases, and 14 bases stayed unmatched. Germline-derived CDR1 and CDR2 are SGDLS and YYNGEE. CDR3 bases: TGTGCCAGCAGCGTAGGGTCCCCGGGACAGGGGGTCAAAATCTATGGCTACACCTTC. Its translation: CASSVGSPGQGVKIYGYTF.

The chain uses TRBV18 and TRBJ1-1, with D possibly TRBD1 on 5 matching bases. The germline V gene has CDR1 KGHSH and CDR2 LQKENI. V shed 2 bases and J shed 10 bases, with 14 bases lying between them. This CDR3 contains 13 residues. The CDR3 spells CASSPNGGEVAFF. The CDR3 nucleotides read TGTGCCAGCTCACCAAATGGGGGGGAAGTAGCTTTCTTT.

The rearrangement uses TRBV5-6 and TRBJ2-7; weak D call: TRBD1 (6 bases). CDR3 size: 16 residues. Deletions cut 0 bases from V and 2 bases from J, with 15 bases between. The germline gives CDR1 SGHDT, CDR2 YYEEEE. The CDR3 sequence is CASSLEFGGSAYEQYF. CDR3 sequence (DNA): TGTGCCAGCAGCTTGGAGTTTGGGGGCTCAGCCTACGAGCAGTACTTC.

V gene TRBV5-4 combines with J gene TRBJ1-2, with D tentatively TRBD1 (6 bases). Germline V gene data show CDR1 as SGHNT and CDR2 as YYREEE (reference sequence). Trimming cost V 2 bases and J 2 bases, with 13 bases left between them. The CDR3 loop spans 15 amino acids. CDR3 sequence: CASSFFTGSNYGYTF. The CDR3 region has the DNA TGTGCCAGCAGCTTCTTTACAGGGTCGAACTATGGCTACACCTTC.

A note on this clone: Other DNA sequences in the sample encode the same CDR3. The genes are TRBV9 and TRBJ2-7; the D is unclear. CDR3 length: 13 amino acids. V shed 0 bases and J shed 3 bases, with 7 bases lying between them. Looked up from germline, CDR1 is SGDLS and CDR2 is YYNGEE. The DNA for the CDR3 is TGTGCCAGCAGCGTAGACGGTCTCTACGAGCAGTACTTC. The encoded protein is CASSVDGLYEQYF.

The rearrangement links TRBV24-1 to TRBJ2-1; maybe TRBD2 (5 bases). Trimming removed 6 bases from V and 0 bases from J, with 5 bases in between. Germline CDR1 and CDR2: KGHDR and SFDVKD. The CDR3 has 13 amino acids. The CDR3 protein is CATSRDSYNEQFF. CDR3 nucleotides: TGTGCCACCAGTCGGGACTCCTACAATGAGCAGTTCTTC.

The chain couples TRBV9 to TRBJ2-1; D is perhaps TRBD2 (5 bases). CDR1 is SGDLS, CDR2 YYNGEE, per germline. Trimming removed 1 base from V and 6 bases from J, with 14 bases in between. This CDR3 region has 15 residues. The CDR3 sequence is CASSVSGSEGNEQFF. The CDR3 DNA follows: TGTGCCAGCAGCGTAAGTGGTAGTGAGGGCAATGAGCAGTTCTTC.

The V and J genes are TRBV7-3 and TRBJ2-6; a weak D match, TRBD1 (6 bases). The CDR3 contains 17 residues. V lost 0 bases to trimming and J lost 0 bases, with 9 bases between them. The germline V gene encodes CDR1 SGHTA and CDR2 FQGTGA. CDR3 nucleotide sequence: TGTGCCAGCAGCTTAACTCCGGACAGCTCTGGGGCCAACGTCCTGACTTTC. The encoded protein is CASSLTPDSSGANVLTF. Looking up the rest from reference TRBV7-3 and TRBJ2-6 gives the full variable domain: GAGVSQTPSNKVTEKGKYVELRCDPISGHTALYWYRQSLGQGPEFLIYFQGTGAADDSGLPNDRFFAVRPEGSVSTLKIQRTERGDSAVYLCASSLTPDSSGANVLTFGAGSRLTVL.

The chain carries TRBV7-9 and TRBJ1-4; D might be TRBD1 (6 bases). V was cut by 7 bases and J by 4 bases, with 13 bases left in between. The germline V gene encodes CDR1 SEHNR and CDR2 FQNEAQ (reference sequence). The CDR3 extends over 14 amino acids. CDR3 in amino acids: CASNRDGDNEKLFF. CDR3 coding DNA: TGTGCCAGCAACAGGGACGGAGATAATGAAAAACTGTTTTTT.

The chain carries TRBV3-1 (or the pseudogene TRBV3-2) and TRBJ2-3; 7 bases are shared with TRBD2. The CDR3 length is 14 residues. V lost 7 bases and J lost 5; bases outside the gene matches: 9. CDR1 is LGHDT and CDR2 is YNNKEL in the germline V gene (reference sequence). CDR3 sequence: CASNSAGRVDTQYF. The CDR3 nucleotides are TGTGCCAGCAACTCAGCGGGGCGCGTAGATACGCAGTATTTT.

The V gene is TRBV6-2 or TRBV6-3, the J gene TRBJ1-4; D may be TRBD1 (6 bases). CDR3 length equals 15 residues. Germline V CDR1 and CDR2: MNHEY, SVGEGT. Trimming took 0 bases from V and 8 from J, leaving 13 bases between them. The CDR3 bases are TGTGCCAGCAGTTACTCACAGGGAGGGTACGAAAAACTGTTTTTT. Amino acid sequence: CASSYSQGGYEKLFF.

This chain links TRBV19 with TRBJ1-4; no firm D call. Trimming cost V 8 bases and J 4 bases, with 8 bases left between them. The CDR3 has 12 residues. Germline V gene lookup returns CDR1 LNHDA and CDR2 SQIVND (reference sequence). For the CDR3, the DNA is TGTGCCAGTTCAACGGTTAATGAAAAACTGTTTTTT. Translating gives CASSTVNEKLFF. The variable domain in full, completed from reference TRBV19 and TRBJ1-4, reads DGGITQSPKYLFRKEGQNVTLSCEQNLNHDAMYWYRQDPGQGLRLIYYSQIVNDFQKGDIAEGYSVSREKKESFPLTVTSAQKNPTAFYLCASSTVNEKLFFGSGTQLSVL.

The V call is TRBV12-2, the J call TRBJ2-7; no DNA check was done on the table's D call, TRBD2. TRBV12-2 is a known pseudogene. The CDR3 sequence is 17 residues long. DNA of the CDR3: TGTGCAAGTCGCTCTGCCCACCCCGGGACTAGCCTTTTCGAGCAGTACTTC. Translation: CASRSAHPGTSLFEQYF.

V usage is TRBV19 and J usage is TRBJ2-3; 10 nucleotides align to TRBD2. J gave up 4 bases and V 4 bases, and 11 bases lay outside the gene matches. The CDR3 runs 17 residues. Germline values: CDR1 LNHDA, CDR2 SQIVND (reference sequence). CDR3 in amino acids: CASSTRIAGGRPDTQYF. In DNA form, the CDR3 reads TGTGCCAGTAGTACGCGAATAGCGGGGGGCAGACCAGATACGCAGTATTTT.

The chain uses TRBV4-1 and TRBJ1-1, with TRBD1 identical over 7 bases. The V and J ends lost 3 bases and 5 bases, in that order; junction bases with no gene match: 9. The CDR3 loop spans 15 amino acids. CDR1 is MGHRA, CDR2 YSYEKL, per germline. For the CDR3, the DNA is TGCGCCAGCAGCCAGCTAGGGGGCAGGGGAACTGAAGCTTTCTTT. Protein product: CASSQLGGRGTEAFF.

The chain recombines TRBV9 with TRBJ1-1; D ambiguous. Per germline, CDR1 SGDLS and CDR2 YYNGEE. This CDR3 is 13 amino acids long. V lost 0 bases to trimming and J lost 0 bases, with 3 bases between them. The CDR3 reads CASSVVMNTEAFF. The DNA for the CDR3 is TGTGCCAGCAGCGTAGTCATGAACACTGAAGCTTTCTTT.

The chain employs TRBV11-3 and TRBJ2-3; 9 nucleotides align to TRBD1. The CDR3 covers 15 residues. V lost 1 base, J lost 1 base, and 0 bases stayed unmatched. Per germline, CDR1 SGHNT and CDR2 YENEEA. For the CDR3, the DNA is TGTGCCAGCAGCTTAGGGACAGGGGGCACAGATACGCAGTATTTT. As protein: CASSLGTGGTDTQYF.

The V call is TRBV10-2, the J call TRBJ1-1, with 8 bases lining up with TRBD1. The CDR3 length is 13 residues. Germline lookup yields CDR1 WSHSY and CDR2 SAAADI. J gave up 2 bases and V 6 bases, and 2 bases lay outside the gene matches. The CDR3: CASRTGVNTEAFF. As DNA, the CDR3 is TGCGCCAGCAGGACAGGGGTTAACACTGAAGCTTTCTTT.

CDR3 DNA: TGCGCCAGCAGCTTGGTGGAGACAGCAGAAGCTTTCTTT. Its translation is CASSLVETAEAFF. V usage is TRBV5-1 and J usage is TRBJ1-1, with D possibly TRBD1 on 5 matching bases. Germline V CDR1 and CDR2: SGHRS, YFSETQ. V was shortened by 0 bases and J by 8 bases, with 11 bases between the two germline ends. The CDR3 has 13 amino acids.

The chain combines TRBV5-6 with TRBJ1-1; D perhaps matches TRBD1 (5 bases). V was shortened by 2 bases and J by 5 bases, with 13 bases between the two germline ends. Germline V gives CDR1 SGHDT, CDR2 YYEEEE. The CDR3 is 14 amino acids. The CDR3 loop is CASSFGFGGTEAFF. The CDR3 DNA reads TGTGCCAGCAGCTTTGGTTTCGGGGGTACTGAAGCTTTCTTT.

This clone was seen more than once but under ten times. This chain's CDR3 is CASSQRGSGNTIYF. CDR3 nucleotide sequence: TGCGCCAGCAGCCAACGCGGCTCTGGAAACACCATATATTTT. The chain carries TRBV4-1 and TRBJ1-3; no reliable D call. Germline-derived CDR1 and CDR2 are MGHRA and YSYEKL. V gave up 2 bases and J gave up 0 bases, with 5 bases separating them. The CDR3 totals 14 residues.

V usage is TRBV6-5 and J usage is TRBJ1-4, with a weak D call TRBD1 (6 bases). The CDR3 is 13 residues long. Germline values: CDR1 MNHEY, CDR2 SVGAGI. V was trimmed by 11 bases and J by 4 bases, leaving 14 bases between them. The CDR3 bases are TGTGCCTCACAAAGGACAGTTAATGAAAAACTGTTTTTT. Protein sequence: CASQRTVNEKLFF.

The chain carries TRBV11-2 and TRBJ1-5; D not resolved. CDR3 length: 15 amino acids. V lost 2 bases and J lost 0, with 8 bases in between. Germline loops: CDR1 SGHAT, CDR2 FQNNGV. This CDR3 reads CASSLSGDSNQPQHF. In nucleotides, the CDR3 is TGTGCCAGCAGCTTAAGCGGGGATAGCAATCAGCCCCAGCATTTT.

V and J are TRBV6-5 and TRBJ2-7, with D tentatively TRBD1 (6 bases). The CDR3 is 15 amino acids. Between the trimmed V and J ends, which lost 6 bases and 5 bases, there was a span of 20 bases. Germline V gives CDR1 MNHEY, CDR2 SVGAGI. The CDR3 bases are TGTGCCAGCAGCTACCAGGGGCTCGAAGGGGACGAGCAGTACTTC. This codes for CASSYQGLEGDEQYF.

The rearrangement joins TRBV7-9 to TRBJ1-4; TRBD1 matches at 9 bases. Trimming at V came to 4 bases and at J to 8 bases, leaving 8 bases not matched to a gene. The CDR3 totals 15 residues. Germline CDR1 SEHNR, CDR2 FQNEAQ (reference sequence). The CDR3 DNA follows: TGTGCCAGCAGCTCAAATTGGGACAGGGAAGAAAAACTGTTTTTT. It translates to CASSSNWDREEKLFF.

The chain joins TRBV4-2 to TRBJ1-5; D is possibly TRBD1 (6 bases). The CDR3 sequence is 14 residues long. Looked up from germline, CDR1 is LGHNA and CDR2 is YNFKEQ. V was shortened by 3 bases and J by 6 bases, with 12 bases between the two germline ends. CDR3 DNA sequence: TGTGCCAGCAGCCAGGGGACATTAGGTCAGCCCCAGCATTTT. It specifies CASSQGTLGQPQHF.

This sequence joins TRBV2 and TRBJ2-7, with D possibly TRBD1 on 6 matching bases. The CDR3 runs to 13 residues. V lost 3 bases and J 3 bases, leaving 9 bases between the germline ends. Germline lookup yields CDR1 SNHLY and CDR2 FYNNEI. Here the CDR3 DNA reads TGTGCCAGCAGTGATACAGGGAGCTACGAGCAGTACTTC. Translating gives CASSDTGSYEQYF.

The rearrangement joins TRBV27 to TRBJ1-5, with TRBD1 identical over 11 bases. This CDR3 spans 15 amino acids. Germline V gene lookup returns CDR1 MNHEY and CDR2 SMNVEV (reference sequence). V lost 6 bases, J lost 4 bases, and 5 bases stayed unmatched. The CDR3 bases are TGTGCCAGCAGGAGGACAGGGGGCGTTAATCAGCCCCAGCATTTT. Its protein is CASRRTGGVNQPQHF.

The V and J genes are TRBV5-1 and TRBJ1-2; D remains ambiguous. V lost 4 bases to trimming and J lost 5 bases, with 15 bases between them. This CDR3 spans 14 amino acids. Germline CDR1 reads SGHRS; CDR2 reads YFSETQ. In nucleotides, the CDR3 is TGCGCCAGCAGCCCCACATCACCCTGGTATGGCTACACCTTC. Protein sequence: CASSPTSPWYGYTF.